Below, one T cell receptor (beta chain) is given with its context. This entry is derived from a study of blood T cell repertoires in COVID-19. For the study at large: COVID-19 samples, acute and convalescent, were from the United States, Italy and Spain. The analysed material was cDNA or gDNA that came from T cells, B-cell-depleted T cells, or PBMCs.

Authors' methods: Quantification of nucleated cells was approximated via reference gene primer amplification. TCRdb's table, derived via immunoSEQ multiplex PCR, lists solely in-frame clones and lacks some. Clone size and the V and J calls come from that table; the DNA yielded D and trimming. The table records 250,000 to 350,000 clones, roughly 87% of them present only once. The CDR3 is 13 residues long. Trimming pared 2 bases from V and 1 base from J, leaving 5 bases between. Germline CDR1 SGHTA, CDR2 FQGNSA. V gene TRBV7-2 combines with J gene TRBJ1-1; D remains unclear. Sequencing input: peripheral blood. The TCR originated in a woman in her forties or fifties who had recovered from COVID-19. CDR3 protein: CASSLWANTEAFF. CDR3 DNA: TGTGCCAGCAGCTTATGGGCGAACACTGAAGCTTTCTTT.